This TCR beta chain was obtained from a study of PD-1 blockade in classical Hodgkin lymphoma. The germline gives CDR1 SGHNT, CDR2 YENEEA. Trimming cost V 4 bases and J 5 bases, with 15 bases left between them. The CDR3 is 15 amino acids. General study results and limits: The study found complete responders had baseline diversity similar to newly diagnosed patients.

Time point given: cycle 4 day 1 (C4D1), after five to seven weeks of nivolumab. All trial patients relapsed after autologous stem cell transplantation. It was by magnetic negative selection that CD4+ T cells were purified from thawed PBMCs. On this clone itself: Antigen: not known.

Here immunoSEQ multiplex PCR was the method, and the copy in TCRdb shows in-frame clones only, minus some. Among fewer than 35,000 clones listed, 92% were seen once. The sample here was CD4+ T cells from blood, taken before the fourth cycle of nivolumab. V and J are TRBV11-3 and TRBJ2-1; a weak D match, TRBD2 (6 bases). The TCR sequence derives from a human donor with classical Hodgkin lymphoma. CDR3 residues: CASSSWTILNNEQFF. In DNA, the CDR3 is TGTGCCAGCAGCTCCTGGACTATCCTCAACAATGAGCAGTTCTTC.